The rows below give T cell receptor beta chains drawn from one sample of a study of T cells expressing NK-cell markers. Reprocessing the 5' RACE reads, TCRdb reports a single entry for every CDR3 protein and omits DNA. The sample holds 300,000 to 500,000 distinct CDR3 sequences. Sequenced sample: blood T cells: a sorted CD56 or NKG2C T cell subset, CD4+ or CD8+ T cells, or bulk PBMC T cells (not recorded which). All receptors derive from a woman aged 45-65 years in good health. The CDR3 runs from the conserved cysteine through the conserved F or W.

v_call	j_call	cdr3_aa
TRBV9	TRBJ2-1	CASSGPGRENPYNEQFF
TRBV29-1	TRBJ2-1	CSVEGREGIGVSYNEQFF
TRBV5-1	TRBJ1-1	CASSLVGSGMTEAFF
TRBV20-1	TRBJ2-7	CSAGTSGFLYEQYF
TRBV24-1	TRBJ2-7	CATSERTVAGTYEQYF
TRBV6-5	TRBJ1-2	CASRSTGSSYGYTF
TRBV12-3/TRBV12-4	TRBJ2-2	CASARKGQGAGELFF
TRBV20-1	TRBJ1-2	CSARLGQGHYGYTF
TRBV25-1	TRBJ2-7	CASSEGWRESYEQYF
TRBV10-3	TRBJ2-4	CAISESRDAKNIQYF
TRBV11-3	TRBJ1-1	CASSQEGGHTEAFF
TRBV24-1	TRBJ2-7	CATSDSGSNEQYF
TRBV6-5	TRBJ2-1	CASRIDSTDEQFF
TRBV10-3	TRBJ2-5	CAIKAGLGPKETQYF
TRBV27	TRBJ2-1	CASAPRGAINEQFF
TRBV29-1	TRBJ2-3	CSVAQSLDTQYF
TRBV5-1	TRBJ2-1	CASSPGPTAGVYEQFF
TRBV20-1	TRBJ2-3	CSARFRGADTQYF
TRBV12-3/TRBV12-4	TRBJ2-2	CASSPHRRAGELFF
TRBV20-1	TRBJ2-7	CSAREQGQGYEQYF
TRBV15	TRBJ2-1	CATRGTSGHNEQFF
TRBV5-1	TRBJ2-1	CASSSLAGDYNEQFF
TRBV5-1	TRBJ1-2	CASSLEGNYGYTF
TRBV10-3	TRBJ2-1	CAISDPGGGDYNEQFF
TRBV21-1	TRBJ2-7	CASSNPEWGPRRDYEQYF
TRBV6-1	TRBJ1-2	CASTLDGNYGYTF
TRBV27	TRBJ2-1	CAKRPRDGINEQFF
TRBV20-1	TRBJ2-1	CSAPRLAGGWEQFF
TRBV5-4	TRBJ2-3	CASSPRLLPGTDTQYF
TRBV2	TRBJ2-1	CASSDDIGGTQFF
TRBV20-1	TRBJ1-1	CSAMQTDTEAFF
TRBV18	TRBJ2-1	CASSTIRAGVGDEQFF
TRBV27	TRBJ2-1	CASSGTSGKHRYNEQFF
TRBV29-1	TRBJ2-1	CSVEPYGASSYNEQFF
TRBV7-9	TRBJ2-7	CASRPGVERGYEQYF
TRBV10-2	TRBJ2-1	CASSRGGRGAYNEQFF
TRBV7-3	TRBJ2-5	CASSFLAGPRTQYF
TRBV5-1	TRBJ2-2	CASSSLAGVAGELFF
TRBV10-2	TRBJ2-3	CASNQLAFGTDTQYF
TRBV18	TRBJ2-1	CASSFQTDHNEQFF
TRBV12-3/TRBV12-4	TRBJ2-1	CASSLEERDLGNEQFF
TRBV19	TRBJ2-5	CASSGRAGETQYF
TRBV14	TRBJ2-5	CASSHHNRVETQYF
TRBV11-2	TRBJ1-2	CASRPTGAYGYTF
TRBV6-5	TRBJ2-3	CASRPLAGSTDTQYF
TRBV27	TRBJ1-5	CASSSGWDQPQHF
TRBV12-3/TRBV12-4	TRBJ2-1	CASMRYNEQFF
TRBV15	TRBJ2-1	CATSKRDEQFF
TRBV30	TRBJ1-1	CAWSVRRADTEAFF
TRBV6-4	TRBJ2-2	CASSDSALDTGELFF
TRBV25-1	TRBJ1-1	CASSDGVTGVAFF
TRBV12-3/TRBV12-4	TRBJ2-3	CASSLAGGLPGDTQYF
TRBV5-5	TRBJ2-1	CASSLGGMEQFF
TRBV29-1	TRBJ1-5	CSVSGTGGRGDQPQHF
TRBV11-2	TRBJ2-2	CASSLLRARGTGELFF
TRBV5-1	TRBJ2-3	CASSSTPGTSGDTQYF
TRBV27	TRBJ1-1	CASSLSNGGTEAFF
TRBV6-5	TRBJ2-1	CASIPRGAGGYNEQFF
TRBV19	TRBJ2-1	CASLRSGEGGEQFF